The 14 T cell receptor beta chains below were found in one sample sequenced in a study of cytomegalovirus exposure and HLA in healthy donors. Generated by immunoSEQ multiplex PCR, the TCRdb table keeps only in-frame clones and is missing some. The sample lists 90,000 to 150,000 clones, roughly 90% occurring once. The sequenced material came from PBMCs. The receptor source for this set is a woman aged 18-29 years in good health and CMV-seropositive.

For the CDR3, the DNA is TGTGCCAGCAGCTTAGAAAGAGTCAAGTCCGGAGAGACCCAGTACTTC. It translates to CASSLERVKSGETQYF. The chain carries TRBV7-2 and TRBJ2-5; unclear D gene. This CDR3 comprises 16 residues. V lost 1 base, J lost 4 bases, and 16 bases lay in between. Germline values: CDR1 SGHTA, CDR2 FQGNSA.

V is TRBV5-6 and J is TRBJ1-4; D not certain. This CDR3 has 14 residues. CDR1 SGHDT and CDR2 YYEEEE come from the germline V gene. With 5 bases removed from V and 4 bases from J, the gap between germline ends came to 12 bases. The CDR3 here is CASSPLALNEKLFF. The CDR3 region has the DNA TGTGCCAGCAGTCCGCTGGCCCTTAATGAAAAACTGTTTTTT.

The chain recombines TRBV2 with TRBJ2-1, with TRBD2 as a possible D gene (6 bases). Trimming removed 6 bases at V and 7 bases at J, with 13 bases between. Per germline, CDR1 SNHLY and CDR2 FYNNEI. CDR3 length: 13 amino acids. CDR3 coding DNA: TGTGCCAGCAGAGAACAGGAGGGGAATGAGCAGTTCTTC. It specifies CASREQEGNEQFF.

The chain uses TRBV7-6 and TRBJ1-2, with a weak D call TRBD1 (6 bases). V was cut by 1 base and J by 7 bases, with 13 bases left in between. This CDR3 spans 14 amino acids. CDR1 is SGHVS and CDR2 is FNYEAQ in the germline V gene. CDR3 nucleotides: TGTGCCAGCAGCTTAGGAGGGGGTCTTGGTGGCTACACCTTC. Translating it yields CASSLGGGLGGYTF.

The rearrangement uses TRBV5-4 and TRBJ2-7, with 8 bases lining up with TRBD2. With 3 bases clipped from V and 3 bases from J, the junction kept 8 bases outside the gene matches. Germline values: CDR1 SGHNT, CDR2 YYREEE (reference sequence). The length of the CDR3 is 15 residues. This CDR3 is CASSSSGLAGYEQYF. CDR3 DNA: TGTGCCAGCAGCTCCTCAGGACTAGCAGGCTACGAGCAGTACTTC.

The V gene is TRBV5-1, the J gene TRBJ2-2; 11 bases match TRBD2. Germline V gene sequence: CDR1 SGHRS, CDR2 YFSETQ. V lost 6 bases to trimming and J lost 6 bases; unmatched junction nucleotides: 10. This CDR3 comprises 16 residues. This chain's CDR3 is CASTTTSGGQSGELFF. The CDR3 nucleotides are TGCGCCAGCACCACTACTAGCGGGGGACAGTCCGGGGAGCTGTTTTTT.

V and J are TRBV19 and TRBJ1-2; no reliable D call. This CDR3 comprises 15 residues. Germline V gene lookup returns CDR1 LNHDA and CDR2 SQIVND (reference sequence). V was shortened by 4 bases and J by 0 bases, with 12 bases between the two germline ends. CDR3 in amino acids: CASSTGQAPNYGYTF. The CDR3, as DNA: TGTGCCAGTAGTACTGGTCAGGCCCCTAACTATGGCTACACCTTC.

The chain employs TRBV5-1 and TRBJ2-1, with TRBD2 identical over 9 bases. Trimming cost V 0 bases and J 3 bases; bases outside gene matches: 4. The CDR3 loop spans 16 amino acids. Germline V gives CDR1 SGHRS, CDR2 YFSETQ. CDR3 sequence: CASSLVAGGGYNEQFF. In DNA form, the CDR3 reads TGCGCCAGCAGCTTGGTTGCGGGAGGGGGCTACAATGAGCAGTTCTTC.

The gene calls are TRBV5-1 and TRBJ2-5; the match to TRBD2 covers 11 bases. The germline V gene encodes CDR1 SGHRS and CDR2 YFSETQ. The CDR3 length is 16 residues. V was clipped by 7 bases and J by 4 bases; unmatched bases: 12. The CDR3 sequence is CASHSVAGGPAETQYF. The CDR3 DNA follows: TGCGCCAGCCATTCTGTAGCGGGGGGGCCGGCAGAGACCCAGTACTTC. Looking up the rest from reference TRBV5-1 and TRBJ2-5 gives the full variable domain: KAGVTQTPRYLIKTRGQQVTLSCSPISGHRSVSWYQQTPGQGLQFLFEYFSETQRNKGNFPGRFSGRQFSNSRSEMNVSTLELGDSALYLCASHSVAGGPAETQYFGPGTRLLVL.

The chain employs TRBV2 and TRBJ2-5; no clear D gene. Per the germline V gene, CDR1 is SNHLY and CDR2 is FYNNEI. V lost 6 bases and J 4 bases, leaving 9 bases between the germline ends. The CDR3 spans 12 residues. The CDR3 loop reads CASRRAGETQYF. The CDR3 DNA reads TGTGCCAGCAGACGTGCAGGAGAGACCCAGTACTTC.

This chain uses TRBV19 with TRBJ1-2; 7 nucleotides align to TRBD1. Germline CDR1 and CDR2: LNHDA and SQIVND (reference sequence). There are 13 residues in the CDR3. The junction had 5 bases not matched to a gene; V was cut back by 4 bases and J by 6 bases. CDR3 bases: TGTGCCAGTAGTACAGGGGGGATGAATGGCTACACCTTC. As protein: CASSTGGMNGYTF.

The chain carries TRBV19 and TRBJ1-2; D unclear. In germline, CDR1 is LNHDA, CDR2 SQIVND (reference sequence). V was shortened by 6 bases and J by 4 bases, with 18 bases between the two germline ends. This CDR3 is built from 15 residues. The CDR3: CASSILTAVSYGYTF. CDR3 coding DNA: TGTGCCAGTAGCATCCTAACAGCCGTCTCCTATGGCTACACCTTC.

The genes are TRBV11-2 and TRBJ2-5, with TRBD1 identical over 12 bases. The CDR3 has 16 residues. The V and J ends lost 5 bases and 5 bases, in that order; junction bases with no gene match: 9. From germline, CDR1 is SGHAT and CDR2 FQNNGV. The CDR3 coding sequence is TGTGCCAGCAGCACCAGGGACAGGGGGCGCCGGGAGACCCAGTACTTC. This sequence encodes CASSTRDRGRRETQYF.

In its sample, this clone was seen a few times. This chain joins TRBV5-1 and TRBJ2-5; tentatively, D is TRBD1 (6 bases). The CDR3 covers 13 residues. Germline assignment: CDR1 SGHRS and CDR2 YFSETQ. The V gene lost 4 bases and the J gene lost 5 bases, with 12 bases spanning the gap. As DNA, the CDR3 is TGCGCCAGCAGCCCAGGGGTACGGGAGACCCAGTACTTC. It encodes CASSPGVRETQYF.